The rows below give T cell receptor beta chains drawn from one sample of a study of multiple sclerosis patients with progressive multifocal leukoencephalopathy. The method was immunoSEQ multiplex PCR; TCRdb's version includes in-frame clones alone and lacks a portion of them. The sample contains 25,000 or so clones, more than 85% of which appear only once. The sample consisted of PBMCs, taken from a patient treated with natalizumab. All receptors derive from a man aged 30-40 years with multiple sclerosis. Each CDR3 is given with its conserved first and last residue.

V	CDR3
TRBV7-2	CASSLIQDYEQYF
TRBV7-9	CASSLLRTEAFF
TRBV27	CASSSPSGSAAYEQFF
TRBV4-2	CASSQQEDRTYEQYF
TRBV4-3	CASSQGSGLSSYEQYF
TRBV10-3	CAITKGAQETQYF
TRBV11-2	CASSLVPGARGEQFF
TRBV14	CASSQVGTLSYGYTF
TRBV7-2	CASSDRTGANYGYTF
TRBV5-4	CASSREATYGKTQYF
TRBV29-1	CSAIGTGGSLETQYF
TRBV5-1	CASSFGGEDGYTF
TRBV4-3	CASSQDLTDYEQYF
TRBV7-3	CASSHDTVLYNEQFF
TRBV14	CASSPLALLYNEQFF
TRBV7-2	CASSLGGAGLGEQYF
TRBV4-2	CASSQTGTSSAGELFF
TRBV6-5	CASSYLGVTPYEQYF
TRBV6-6	CASSYMERDQPQYF
TRBV6-5	CASSYSSLAKNIQYF
TRBV2	CASSPYTEAFF
TRBV6-6	CASRQTGYATNEKLFF
TRBV7-6	CASSAGRTDSPLHF
TRBV30	CAWSVNTLDQPQHF
TRBV4-1	CASSHPFQGNEQYF